Listed below are T cell receptor beta chains from one sample, sequenced in a study of cytomegalovirus exposure and HLA in healthy donors. Sequenced by immunoSEQ multiplex PCR; TCRdb stores in-frame clones only, minus some. The data show some 320,000 clones, roughly nine tenths seen once. The specimen was PBMCs. All receptors come from a woman in her 30s in good health and CMV-seropositive. Each CDR3 is given with its conserved first and last residue. D genes are given only for firm matches. Clone size is shown for a subset of rows, as once, few, many or a class of expanded clone.

V	size	D	J	DNA	CDR3
TRBV9	-	-	TRBJ2-2	TGTGCCAGCAGCGTAGGACTAGTCCCCGGGGAGCTGTTTTTT	CASSVGLVPGELFF
TRBV5-6	-	-	TRBJ1-1	TGTGCCAGCAGCTTGCGTGGACCTCGGACTGAAGCTTTCTTT	CASSLRGPRTEAFF
TRBV29-1	-	-	TRBJ1-1	TGCAGCGTTGAAGGCGGGGGGCAAGGACAGATGAACACTGAAGCTTTCTTT	CSVEGGGQGQMNTEAFF
TRBV6-1	once	TRBD1	TRBJ1-2	TGTGCCAGCAGTGAGGTATACAGGGGGAAAAACTATGGCTACACCTTC	CASSEVYRGKNYGYTF
TRBV11-2	-	TRBD1	TRBJ1-3	TGTGCCAGCAGCGCGGGACAGGGATTGGACACCATATATTTT	CASSAGQGLDTIYF
TRBV5-1	-	-	TRBJ1-4	TGCGCCAGCAGCTTGCTACCGAACGACGGCGAAAAACTGTTTTTT	CASSLLPNDGEKLFF
TRBV28	-	-	TRBJ2-3	TGTGCCAGCAGTTTATGGACCTCTAGCACAGATACGCAGTATTTT	CASSLWTSSTDTQYF
TRBV11-2	-	-	TRBJ2-2	TGTGCCAGCAGCTTAGTGAGGGGCAGGGTCGGGCGCACCGGGGAGCTGTTTTTT	CASSLVRGRVGRTGELFF
TRBV19	-	TRBD2	TRBJ2-3	TGTGCCAGTAGTCCAACCAGACTAGCTAGTAGAGATACGCAGTATTTT	CASSPTRLASRDTQYF
TRBV4-3	-	-	TRBJ1-2	TGCGCCAGCAGCCCCCCCGGCTACTCCGCTTCCTCAAACTATGGCTACACCTTC	CASSPPGYSASSNYGYTF
TRBV15	-	-	TRBJ2-1	TGTGCCACCAGCAGAGGGGCAGCGAGTCAGTTCTTC	CATSRGAASQFF
TRBV28	-	-	TRBJ1-1	TGTGCCAGCACCCTCGGGGGGGCGGGGATGAACACTGAAGCTTTCTTT	CASTLGGAGMNTEAFF
TRBV6-5	once	-	TRBJ1-4	TGTGCCAGCAGTTACTCGGGCTTCTCTGAAAAACTGTTTTTT	CASSYSGFSEKLFF
TRBV7-9	-	TRBD1	TRBJ2-5	TGTGCCAGCAGCTACCGACAGGGTATAGAAGAGACCCAGTACTTC	CASSYRQGIEETQYF
TRBV5-1	-	-	TRBJ1-3	TGCGCCAGCAGCTTTCAGGGAGGCCTCTCTGGAAACACCATATATTTT	CASSFQGGLSGNTIYF
TRBV4-2	-	-	TRBJ2-6	TGTGCCAGCAGCCAAGATTTTCTCTCTGGGGCCAACGTCCTGACTTTC	CASSQDFLSGANVLTF
TRBV29-1	-	-	TRBJ2-7	TGCAGCGTTGAATATGTCTCCGAGCAGTACTTC	CSVEYVSEQYF
TRBV13	-	TRBD1	TRBJ2-1	TGTGCCAGCAGCGAGACAGGGTCCTACAATGAGCAGTTCTTC	CASSETGSYNEQFF
TRBV30	-	TRBD2	TRBJ2-5	TGTGCCTGGAGTAGGTGGGGGGGAGAGACCCAGTACTTC	CAWSRWGGETQYF
TRBV11-2	-	-	TRBJ1-4	TGTGCCAGCAGCTCCCAGGGAGGTGTTGAAAAACTGTTTTTT	CASSSQGGVEKLFF
TRBV5-6	-	TRBD2	TRBJ2-5	TGTGCCAGCAGCGAGGGACTAGCGGGAGTCGGGGAGACCCAGTACTTC	CASSEGLAGVGETQYF
TRBV29-1	-	TRBD1	TRBJ2-5	TGCAGCGTTGAAGAAAAGGACAGGGACCCCTTTCCCCAAGTAGAGACCCAGTACTTC	CSVEEKDRDPFPQVETQYF
TRBV5-1	-	TRBD1	TRBJ2-2	TGCGCCAGCAGCTTGTTTGGCAGGGGGAGCACCGGGGAGCTGTTTTTT	CASSLFGRGSTGELFF
TRBV20-1	-	-	TRBJ1-2	TGCAGTGCTAGTATTGTGGTTGGCTACACCTTC	CSASIVVGYTF
TRBV6-5	-	-	TRBJ2-7	TGTGCCAGCAGTTACTCCGGGAGGCAGTACTTC	CASSYSGRQYF
TRBV9	-	-	TRBJ2-3	TGTGCCAGCAGCGTACAGCAGGGTAGGGCAGATACGCAGTATTTT	CASSVQQGRADTQYF
TRBV7-9	-	-	TRBJ2-7	TGTGCCAGCAGCTCGGCCCAGCAGGTCCCTTTCTACGAGCAGTACTTC	CASSSAQQVPFYEQYF
TRBV7-9	-	-	TRBJ1-5	TGTGCCAGCAGCTTTTCGGCAGGGGCTGACAATCAGCCCCAGCATTTT	CASSFSAGADNQPQHF
TRBV4-1	few	-	TRBJ2-1	TGCGCCAGCAGCCAAGTTGGAGTGGCTAGCTCCTACAATGAGCAGTTCTTC	CASSQVGVASSYNEQFF
TRBV5-1	-	-	TRBJ2-2	TGCGCCAGCAGCTTGGGGTTGAACCCGAACACCGGGGAGCTGTTTTTT	CASSLGLNPNTGELFF
TRBV19	-	-	TRBJ1-2	TGTGCCAGTAGTAGTAGACAGGAAGGGTTCTATGGCTACACCTTC	CASSSRQEGFYGYTF
TRBV30	-	TRBD2	TRBJ2-3	TGTGCCTGGAGTGGACTAGCGGGGCCAGATACGCAGTATTTT	CAWSGLAGPDTQYF
TRBV2	-	-	TRBJ2-3	TGTGCCAGCAGCAGAGGGGATACGGGGCAGTATTTT	CASSRGDTGQYF
TRBV9	-	-	TRBJ2-7	TGTGCCAGCAGAAAACAGTGGGGGACGGGGGAGCAGTACTTC	CASRKQWGTGEQYF
TRBV4-1	-	TRBD2	TRBJ2-2	TGCGCCAGCAGCCAACGTCCCCCCGGCGGGGGGAACACCGGGGAGCTGTTTTTT	CASSQRPPGGGNTGELFF
TRBV7-3	-	-	TRBJ2-1	TGTGCCAGCAGCTTGGCCTCAGACGGAGGGAATGAGCAGTTCTTC	CASSLASDGGNEQFF
TRBV5-1	-	-	TRBJ2-1	TGCGCCAGCAGCTTGGGTGGGGGCTCCTACAATGAGCAGTTCTTC	CASSLGGGSYNEQFF
TRBV4-2	few	-	TRBJ1-2	TGTGCCAGCAGCCAAGAAACGGACAGCTATGGCTACACCTTC	CASSQETDSYGYTF
TRBV6-1	-	-	TRBJ2-7	TGTGCCAGCACCAAAACGACAGGATTCTCCTACGAGCAGTACTTC	CASTKTTGFSYEQYF
TRBV28	-	TRBD1	TRBJ1-2	TGTGCCAGCAGACCAACAGGGGGCGCAAACTATGGCTACACCTTC	CASRPTGGANYGYTF
TRBV28	-	-	TRBJ2-3	TGTGCCAGCAGGAGCACAGATACGCAGTATTTT	CASRSTDTQYF
TRBV28	-	-	TRBJ1-2	TGTGCCAGCAGCCCACCAGCGCCCGGGGTAGGCTACACCTTC	CASSPPAPGVGYTF
TRBV6-5	-	TRBD2	TRBJ2-7	TGTGCCAGCAGTTACTCGATAGCGGGGGCCACCTACGAGCAGTACTTC	CASSYSIAGATYEQYF
TRBV30	-	-	TRBJ1-3	TGTGCCTGGAGTCCCACACCCGGAAACACCATATATTTT	CAWSPTPGNTIYF
TRBV30	-	-	TRBJ1-1	TGTGCCTGGACTGAAGCTTTCTTT	CAWTEAFF
TRBV29-1	-	-	TRBJ2-6	TGCAGCGTTGAAGGGGGACACCTCGGTGGGGCCAACGTCCTGACTTTC	CSVEGGHLGGANVLTF
TRBV19	-	-	TRBJ1-1	TGTGCCAGTAGTATAAGCGAGGGAGTGAACACTGAAGCTTTCTTT	CASSISEGVNTEAFF
TRBV7-3	-	-	TRBJ2-3	TGTGCCAGCAGCTTAATGTCGGGCTCCCGCACAGATACGCAGTATTTT	CASSLMSGSRTDTQYF
TRBV14	-	-	TRBJ2-2	TGTGCCAGCAGCTTCGGGAAACGGGGCGGGGAGCTGTTTTTT	CASSFGKRGGELFF
TRBV19	-	-	TRBJ1-1	TGTGCCAGTAGTATGCCCATGGAGGAGGCTTTCTTT	CASSMPMEEAFF
TRBV10-1	few	TRBD2	TRBJ2-2	TGCGCCAGCAGTGATTCGGTGGGGGGGGTCACCGGGGAGCTGTTTTTT	CASSDSVGGVTGELFF
TRBV5-1	-	-	TRBJ2-2	TGCGCCAGCAGCTTGGCCGGGGTCGCGGAGCTGTTTTTT	CASSLAGVAELFF
TRBV7-8	-	TRBD2	TRBJ2-7	TGTGCCAGCAGCTACAGCGGGAGGGCCTCCTACGAGCAGTACTTC	CASSYSGRASYEQYF
TRBV27	-	-	TRBJ2-5	TGTGCCAGCAGAAGGTGGTCGACTAAAGAGACCCAGTACTTC	CASRRWSTKETQYF